This record covers a single T cell receptor (beta chain). Using immunoSEQ multiplex PCR, the repertoire was profiled, and TCRdb retains in-frame clones only, with some absent. The sample holds 85,000 to 95,000 clones; 91% are singletons and the top ten take about 1.7%. Trimming took 6 bases from V and 3 from J; bases not matched to a gene: 4. The CDR3 covers 13 residues. Germline CDR1 MNHNS, CDR2 SASEGT. This sample is part of a study of T cell changes during pregnancy in multiple sclerosis. Specimen: peripheral blood, collected after pregnancy. This chain links TRBV6-1 with TRBJ2-7, with 8 bases that match TRBD1. The sequence was collected from a female donor in good health, enrolled as a control in a pregnancy study. For the CDR3, the DNA is TGTGCCAGCAGAGTTGGGACAGGCTACGAGCAGTACTTC. Translating gives CASRVGTGYEQYF.